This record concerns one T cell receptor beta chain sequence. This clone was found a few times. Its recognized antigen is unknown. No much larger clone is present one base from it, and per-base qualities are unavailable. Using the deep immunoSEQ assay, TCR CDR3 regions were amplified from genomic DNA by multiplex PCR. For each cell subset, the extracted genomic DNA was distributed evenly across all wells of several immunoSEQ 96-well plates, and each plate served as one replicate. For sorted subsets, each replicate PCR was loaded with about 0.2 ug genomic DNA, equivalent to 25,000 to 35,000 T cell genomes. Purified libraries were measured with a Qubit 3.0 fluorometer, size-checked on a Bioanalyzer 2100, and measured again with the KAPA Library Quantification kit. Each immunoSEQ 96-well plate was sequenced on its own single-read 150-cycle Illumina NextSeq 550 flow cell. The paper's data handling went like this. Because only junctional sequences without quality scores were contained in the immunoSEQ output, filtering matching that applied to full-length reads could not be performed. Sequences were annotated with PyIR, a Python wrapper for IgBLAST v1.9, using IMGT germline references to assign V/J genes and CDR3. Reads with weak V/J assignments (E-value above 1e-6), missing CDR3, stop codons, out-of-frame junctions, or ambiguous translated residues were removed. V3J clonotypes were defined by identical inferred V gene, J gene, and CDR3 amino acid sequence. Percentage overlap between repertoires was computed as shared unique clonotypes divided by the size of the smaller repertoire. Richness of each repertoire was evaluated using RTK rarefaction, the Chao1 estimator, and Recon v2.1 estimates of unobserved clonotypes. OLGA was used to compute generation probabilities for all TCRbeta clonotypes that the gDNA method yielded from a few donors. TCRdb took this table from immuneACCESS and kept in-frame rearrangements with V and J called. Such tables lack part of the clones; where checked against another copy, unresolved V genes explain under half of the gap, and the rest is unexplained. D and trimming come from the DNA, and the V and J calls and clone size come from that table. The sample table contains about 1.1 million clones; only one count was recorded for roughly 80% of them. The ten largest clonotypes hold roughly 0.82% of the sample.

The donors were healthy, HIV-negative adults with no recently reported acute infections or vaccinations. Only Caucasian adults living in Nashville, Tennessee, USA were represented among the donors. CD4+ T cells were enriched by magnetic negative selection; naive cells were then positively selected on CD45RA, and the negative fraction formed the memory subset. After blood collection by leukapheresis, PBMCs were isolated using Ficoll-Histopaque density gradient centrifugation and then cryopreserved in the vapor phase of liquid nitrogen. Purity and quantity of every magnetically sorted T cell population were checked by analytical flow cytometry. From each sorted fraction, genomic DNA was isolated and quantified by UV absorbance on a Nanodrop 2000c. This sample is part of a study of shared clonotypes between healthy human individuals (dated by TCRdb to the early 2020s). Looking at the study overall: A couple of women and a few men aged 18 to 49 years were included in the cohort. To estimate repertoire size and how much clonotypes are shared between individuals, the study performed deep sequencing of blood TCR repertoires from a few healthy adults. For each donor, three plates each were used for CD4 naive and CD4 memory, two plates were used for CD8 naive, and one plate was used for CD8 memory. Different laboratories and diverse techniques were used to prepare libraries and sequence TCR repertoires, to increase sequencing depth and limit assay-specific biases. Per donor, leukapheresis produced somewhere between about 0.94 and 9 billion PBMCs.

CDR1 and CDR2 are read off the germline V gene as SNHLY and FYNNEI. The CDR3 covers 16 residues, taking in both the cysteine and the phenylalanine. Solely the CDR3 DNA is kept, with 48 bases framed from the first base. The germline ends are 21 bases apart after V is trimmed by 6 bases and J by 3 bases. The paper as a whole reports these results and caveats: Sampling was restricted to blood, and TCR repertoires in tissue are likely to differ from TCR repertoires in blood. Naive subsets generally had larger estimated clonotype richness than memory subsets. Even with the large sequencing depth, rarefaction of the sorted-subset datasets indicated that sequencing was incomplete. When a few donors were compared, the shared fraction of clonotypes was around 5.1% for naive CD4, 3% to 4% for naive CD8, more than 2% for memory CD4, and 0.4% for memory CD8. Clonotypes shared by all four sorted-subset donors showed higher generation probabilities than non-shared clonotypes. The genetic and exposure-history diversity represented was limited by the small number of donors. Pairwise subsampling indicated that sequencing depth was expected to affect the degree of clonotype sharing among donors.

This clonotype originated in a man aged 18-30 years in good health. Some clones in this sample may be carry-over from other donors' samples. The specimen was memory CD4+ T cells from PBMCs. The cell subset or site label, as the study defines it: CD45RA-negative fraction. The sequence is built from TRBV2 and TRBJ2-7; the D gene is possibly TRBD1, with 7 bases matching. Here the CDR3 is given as CASSAGQLVSDYEQYF. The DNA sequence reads TGTGCCAGCAGCGCGGGACAGTTGGTGTCGGACTACGAGCAGTACTTC.